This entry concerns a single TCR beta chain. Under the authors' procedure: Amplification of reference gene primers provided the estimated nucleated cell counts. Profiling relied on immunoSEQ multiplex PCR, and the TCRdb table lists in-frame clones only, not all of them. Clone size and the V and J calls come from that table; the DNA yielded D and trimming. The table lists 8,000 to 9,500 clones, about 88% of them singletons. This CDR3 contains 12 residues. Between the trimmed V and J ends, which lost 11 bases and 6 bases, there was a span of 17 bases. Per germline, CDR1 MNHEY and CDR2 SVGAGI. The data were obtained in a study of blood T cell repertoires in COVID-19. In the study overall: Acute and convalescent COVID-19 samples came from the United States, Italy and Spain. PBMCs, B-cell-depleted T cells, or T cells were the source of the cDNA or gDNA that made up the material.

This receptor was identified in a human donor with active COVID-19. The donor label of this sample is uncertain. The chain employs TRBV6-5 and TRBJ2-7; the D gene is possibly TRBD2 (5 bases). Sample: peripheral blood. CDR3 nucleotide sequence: TGTGCCTCCCAGGCAGATCGGGGCGAGCAGTACTTC. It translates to CASQADRGEQYF.